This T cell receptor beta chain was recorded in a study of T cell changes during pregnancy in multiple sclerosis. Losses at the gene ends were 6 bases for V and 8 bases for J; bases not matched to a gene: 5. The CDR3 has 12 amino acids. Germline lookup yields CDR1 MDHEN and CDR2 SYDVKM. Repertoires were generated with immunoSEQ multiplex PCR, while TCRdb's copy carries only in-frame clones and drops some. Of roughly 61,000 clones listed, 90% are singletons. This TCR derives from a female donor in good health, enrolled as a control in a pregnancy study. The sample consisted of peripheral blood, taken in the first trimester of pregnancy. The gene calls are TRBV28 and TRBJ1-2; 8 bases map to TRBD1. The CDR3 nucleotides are TGTGCCAGCAGGGACAGGGTCTACGGCTACACCTTC. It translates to CASRDRVYGYTF.